Listed here are 6 T cell receptor beta chains from one sample, sequenced in a study of control samples from healthy donors and cancer patients. Clones were sequenced by immunoSEQ multiplex PCR, and TCRdb holds only the in-frame ones, with some missing. The repertoire holds fewer than 85,000 clones, with 75% to 90% as singletons. The sample was blood. The receptors come from a man between 45 and 60 years old in good health.

On this clone: Mismatch with germline at one junction end may stem from a read error. The chain combines TRBV11-2 with TRBJ2-1; the D gene is possibly TRBD2 (5 bases). Germline V gene data show CDR1 as SGHAT and CDR2 as FQNNGV. The CDR3 runs 15 residues. The CDR3 protein is CASSLDGPGIDEQFF. The CDR3 DNA sequence: TGTGCCAGCAGCCTAGATGGACCCGGGATCGATGAGCAGTTCTTC.

The V and J genes are TRBV24-1 and TRBJ2-2; a weak D match, TRBD1 (6 bases). The germline CDR1 and CDR2 sequences are KGHDR and SFDVKD. This CDR3 spans 14 amino acids. Trimming cost V 5 bases and J 4 bases, with 10 bases left between them. In nucleotides, the CDR3 is TGTGCCACCAGTGGTACAGGGACCACCGGGGAGCTGTTTTTT. Its translation: CATSGTGTTGELFF.

The chain has TRBV2 and TRBJ2-7; D perhaps matches TRBD1 (6 bases). Deletions cut 4 bases from V and 5 bases from J, with 12 bases between. Per germline, CDR1 SNHLY and CDR2 FYNNEI. The CDR3 runs 13 residues. The CDR3 region has the DNA TGTGCCAGCAGTGGGAACAGGGACGACGAGCAGTACTTC. Translating gives CASSGNRDDEQYF.

V and J are TRBV5-6 and TRBJ2-2; 7 bases are a match to TRBD1. In germline, CDR1 is SGHDT, CDR2 YYEEEE. This CDR3 is 17 amino acids long. The V gene end was trimmed by 5 bases and the J gene end by 1 base; junction bases not matched to a gene: 11. The CDR3 loop reads CASRSFPGQQNTGELFF. CDR3 bases: TGTGCCAGCAGATCGTTTCCGGGACAGCAGAACACCGGGGAGCTGTTTTTT.

This clone was seen just once. Here the CDR3 reads CASGLVHREAGSPLHF. In DNA form, the CDR3 reads TGTGCTAGTGGTTTGGTACACCGGGAAGCAGGTTCACCCCTCCACTTT. V is TRBV12-5 and J is TRBJ1-6; D unclear. Trimming cost V 0 bases and J 9 bases, with 15 bases left between them. The CDR3 has 16 residues. The germline CDR1 and CDR2 sequences are LGHNT and FRNRAP.

This clone was found once. The chain links TRBV2 to TRBJ2-1, with 8 bases matching TRBD2. This CDR3 contains 12 residues. CDR1 and CDR2 (germline): SNHLY, FYNNEI. J lost 7 bases, V lost 6 bases, and 2 bases had no gene match. The CDR3 loop is CASSGGVNEQFF. The CDR3 DNA is TGTGCCAGCAGCGGGGGGGTGAATGAGCAGTTCTTC.